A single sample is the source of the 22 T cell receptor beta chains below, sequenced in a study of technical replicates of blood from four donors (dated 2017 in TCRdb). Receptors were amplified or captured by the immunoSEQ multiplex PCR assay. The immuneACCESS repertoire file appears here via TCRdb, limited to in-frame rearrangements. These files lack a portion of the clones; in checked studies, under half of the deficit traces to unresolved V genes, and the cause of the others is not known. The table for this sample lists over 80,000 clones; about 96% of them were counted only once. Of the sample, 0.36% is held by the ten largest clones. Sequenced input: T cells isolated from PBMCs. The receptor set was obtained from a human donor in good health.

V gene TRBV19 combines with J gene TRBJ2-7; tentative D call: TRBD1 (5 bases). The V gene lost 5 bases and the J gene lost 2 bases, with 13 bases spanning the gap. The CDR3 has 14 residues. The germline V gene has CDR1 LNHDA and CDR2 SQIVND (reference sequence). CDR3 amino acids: CASSGAATPYEQYF. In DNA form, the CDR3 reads TGTGCCAGTAGTGGGGCCGCCACGCCCTACGAGCAGTACTTC. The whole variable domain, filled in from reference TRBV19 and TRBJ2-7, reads DGGITQSPKYLFRKEGQNVTLSCEQNLNHDAMYWYRQDPGQGLRLIYYSQIVNDFQKGDIAEGYSVSREKKESFPLTVTSAQKNPTAFYLCASSGAATPYEQYFGPGTRLTVT.

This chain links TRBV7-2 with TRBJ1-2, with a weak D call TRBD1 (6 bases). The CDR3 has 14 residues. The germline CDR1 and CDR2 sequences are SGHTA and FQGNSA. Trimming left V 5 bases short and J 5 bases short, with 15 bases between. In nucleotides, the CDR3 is TGTGCCAGCAGCCTCTACAGGGACCTTTATGGCTACACCTTC. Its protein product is CASSLYRDLYGYTF. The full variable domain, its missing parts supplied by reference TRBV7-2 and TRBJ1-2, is GAGVSQSPSNKVTEKGKDVELRCDPISGHTALYWYRQSLGQGLEFLIYFQGNSAPDKSGLPSDRFSAERTGGSVSTLTIQRTQQEDSAVYLCASSLYRDLYGYTFGSGTRLTVV.

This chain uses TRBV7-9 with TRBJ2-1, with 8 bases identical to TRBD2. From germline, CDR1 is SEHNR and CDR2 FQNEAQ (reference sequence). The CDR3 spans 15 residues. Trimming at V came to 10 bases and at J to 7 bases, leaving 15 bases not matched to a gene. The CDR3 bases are TGTGCCACCTTACCGGGGGTAGCGGGAATTAATGAGCAGTTCTTC. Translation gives CATLPGVAGINEQFF.

This chain's CDR3 is CASSPGTLGAQPQHF. CDR3 coding DNA: TGTGCCAGCAGCCCCGGGACGCTGGGGGCTCAGCCCCAGCATTTT. The chain is built from TRBV7-9 and TRBJ1-5; maybe TRBD1 (6 bases). CDR3 length: 15 residues. V was shortened by 5 bases and J by 6 bases, with 17 bases between the two germline ends. The germline V gene has CDR1 SEHNR and CDR2 FQNEAQ (reference sequence). The full variable domain, in which reference TRBV7-9 and TRBJ1-5 provide the parts outside the CDR3, is DTGVSQNPRHKITKRGQNVTFRCDPISEHNRLYWYRQTLGQGPEFLTYFQNEAQLEKSRLLSDRFSAERPKGSFSTLEIQRTEQGDSAMYLCASSPGTLGAQPQHFGDGTRLSIL.

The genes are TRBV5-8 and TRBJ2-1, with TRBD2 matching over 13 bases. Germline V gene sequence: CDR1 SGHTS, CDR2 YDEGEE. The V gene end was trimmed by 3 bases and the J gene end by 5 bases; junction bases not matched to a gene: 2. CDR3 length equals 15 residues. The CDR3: CASSYGLAGDNEQFF. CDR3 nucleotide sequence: TGTGCCAGCAGCTATGGACTAGCGGGAGACAATGAGCAGTTCTTC.

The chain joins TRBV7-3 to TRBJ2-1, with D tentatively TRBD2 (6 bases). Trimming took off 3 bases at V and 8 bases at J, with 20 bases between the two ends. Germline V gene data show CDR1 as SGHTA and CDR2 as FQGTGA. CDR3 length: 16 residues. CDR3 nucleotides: TGTGCCAGCAGCTTGAATCCGGGACTGCTCGAGTATGAGCAGTTCTTC. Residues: CASSLNPGLLEYEQFF.

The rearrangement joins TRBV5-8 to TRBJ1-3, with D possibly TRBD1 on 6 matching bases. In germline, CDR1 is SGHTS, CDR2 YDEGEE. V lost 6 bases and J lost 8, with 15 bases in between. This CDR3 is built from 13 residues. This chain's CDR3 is CASKSRGWDTIYF. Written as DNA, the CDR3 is TGTGCCAGCAAATCCAGGGGCTGGGACACCATATATTTT.

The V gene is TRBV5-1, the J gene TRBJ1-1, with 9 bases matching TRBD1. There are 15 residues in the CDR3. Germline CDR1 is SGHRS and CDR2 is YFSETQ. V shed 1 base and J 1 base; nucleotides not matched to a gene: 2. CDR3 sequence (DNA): TGCGCCAGCAGCTTGTCGGGACAGGGGAACACTGAAGCTTTCTTT. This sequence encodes CASSLSGQGNTEAFF.

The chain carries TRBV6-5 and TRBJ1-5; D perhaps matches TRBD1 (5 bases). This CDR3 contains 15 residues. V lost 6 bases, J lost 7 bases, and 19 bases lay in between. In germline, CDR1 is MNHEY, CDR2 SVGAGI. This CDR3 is CASSQGLRAGQPQHF. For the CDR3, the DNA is TGTGCCAGCAGCCAGGGTCTAAGAGCGGGGCAGCCCCAGCATTTT.

CDR3 sequence (DNA): TGTGCCAGCAGCGACTCAGGGGAGACCCAGTACTTC. Protein product: CASSDSGETQYF. The J gene is TRBJ2-5, the V gene TRBV7-2, with D tentatively TRBD1 (5 bases). The CDR3 is made up of 12 amino acids. Trimming stripped 5 bases from V and 5 bases from J, with 9 bases between. Germline V gene data show CDR1 as SGHTA and CDR2 as FQGNSA. The variable domain in full, with the rest retrieved from reference TRBV7-2 and TRBJ2-5, is GAGVSQSPSNKVTEKGKDVELRCDPISGHTALYWYRQSLGQGLEFLIYFQGNSAPDKSGLPSDRFSAERTGGSVSTLTIQRTQQEDSAVYLCASSDSGETQYFGPGTRLLVL.

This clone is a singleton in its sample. This CDR3 reads CASSLAVLAGGPYNEQFF. The DNA for the CDR3 is TGTGCCAGCAGCTTAGCTGTACTAGCGGGGGGACCCTACAATGAGCAGTTCTTC. The V gene is TRBV7-8, the J gene TRBJ2-1, with TRBD2 matching 12 bases. Germline loops: CDR1 SGHVS, CDR2 FQNEAQ. Trimming took 0 bases from V and 2 from J; bases not matched to a gene: 5. The CDR3 runs to 18 residues. Together with reference TRBV7-8 and TRBJ2-1, the CDR3 gives the full variable domain: GAGVSQSPRYKVAKRGQDVALRCDPISGHVSLFWYQQALGQGPEFLTYFQNEAQLDKSGLPSDRFFAERPEGSVSTLKIQRTQQEDSAVYLCASSLAVLAGGPYNEQFFGPGTRLTVL.

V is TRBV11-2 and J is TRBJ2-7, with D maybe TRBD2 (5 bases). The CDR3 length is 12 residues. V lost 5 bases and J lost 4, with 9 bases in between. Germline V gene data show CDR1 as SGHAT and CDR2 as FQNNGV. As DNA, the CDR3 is TGTGCCAGCAGCCGGAGGTGGTACGAGCAGTACTTC. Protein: CASSRRWYEQYF.

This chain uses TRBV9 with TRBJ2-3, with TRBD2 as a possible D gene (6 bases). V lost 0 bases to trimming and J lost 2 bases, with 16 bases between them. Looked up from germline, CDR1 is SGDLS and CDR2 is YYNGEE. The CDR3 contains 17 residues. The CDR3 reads CASSVAASDSYTDTQYF. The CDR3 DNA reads TGTGCCAGCAGCGTAGCTGCTAGCGACTCCTACACAGATACGCAGTATTTT.

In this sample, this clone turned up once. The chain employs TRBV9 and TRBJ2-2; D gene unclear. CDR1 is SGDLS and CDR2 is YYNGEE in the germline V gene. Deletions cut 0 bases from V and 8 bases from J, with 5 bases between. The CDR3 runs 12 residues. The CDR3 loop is CASSVGGGELFF. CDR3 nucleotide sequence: TGTGCCAGCAGCGTAGGCGGAGGGGAGCTGTTTTTT.

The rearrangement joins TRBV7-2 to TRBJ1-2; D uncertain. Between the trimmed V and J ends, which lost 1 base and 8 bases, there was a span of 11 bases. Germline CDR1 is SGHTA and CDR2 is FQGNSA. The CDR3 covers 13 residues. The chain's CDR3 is CASSLESGRGYTF. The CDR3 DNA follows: TGTGCCAGCAGCTTAGAGTCAGGTCGAGGCTACACCTTC. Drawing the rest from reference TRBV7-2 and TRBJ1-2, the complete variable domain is GAGVSQSPSNKVTEKGKDVELRCDPISGHTALYWYRQSLGQGLEFLIYFQGNSAPDKSGLPSDRFSAERTGGSVSTLTIQRTQQEDSAVYLCASSLESGRGYTFGSGTRLTVV.

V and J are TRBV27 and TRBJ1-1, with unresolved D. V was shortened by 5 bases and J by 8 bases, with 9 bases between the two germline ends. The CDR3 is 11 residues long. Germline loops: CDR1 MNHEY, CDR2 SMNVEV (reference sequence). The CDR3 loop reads CASSAGREAFF. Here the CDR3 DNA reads TGTGCCAGCAGTGCGGGCCGCGAAGCTTTCTTT.

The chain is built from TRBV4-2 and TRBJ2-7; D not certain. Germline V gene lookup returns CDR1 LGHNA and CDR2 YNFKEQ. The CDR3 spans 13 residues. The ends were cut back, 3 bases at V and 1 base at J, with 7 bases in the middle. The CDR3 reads CASSQTGSYEQYF. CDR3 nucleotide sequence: TGTGCCAGCAGCCAGACTGGATCCTACGAGCAGTACTTC.

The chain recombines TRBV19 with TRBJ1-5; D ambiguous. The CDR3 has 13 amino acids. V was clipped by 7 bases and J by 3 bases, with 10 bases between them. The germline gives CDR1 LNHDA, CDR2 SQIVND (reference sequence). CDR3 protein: CASMQAFNQPQHF. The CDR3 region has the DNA TGTGCCAGTATGCAGGCCTTCAATCAGCCCCAGCATTTT.

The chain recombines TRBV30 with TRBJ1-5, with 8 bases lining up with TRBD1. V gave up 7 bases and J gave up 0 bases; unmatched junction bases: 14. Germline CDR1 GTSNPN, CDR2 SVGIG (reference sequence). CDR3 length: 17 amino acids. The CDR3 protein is CAFPDRVTTYSNQPQHF. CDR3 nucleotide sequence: TGTGCCTTCCCGGACAGGGTCACGACTTATAGCAATCAGCCCCAGCATTTT.

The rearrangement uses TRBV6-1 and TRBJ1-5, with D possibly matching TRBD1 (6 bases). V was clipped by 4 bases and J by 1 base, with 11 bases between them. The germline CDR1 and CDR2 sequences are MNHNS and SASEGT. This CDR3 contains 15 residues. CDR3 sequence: CASSVNRVSNQPQHF. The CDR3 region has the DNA TGTGCCAGCAGTGTAAACAGGGTGAGCAATCAGCCCCAGCATTTT.

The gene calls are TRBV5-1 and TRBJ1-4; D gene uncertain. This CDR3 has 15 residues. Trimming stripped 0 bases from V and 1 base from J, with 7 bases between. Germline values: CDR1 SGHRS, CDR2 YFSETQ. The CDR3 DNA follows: TGCGCCAGCAGCTTGGAACCACTAACTAATGAAAAACTGTTTTTT. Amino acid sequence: CASSLEPLTNEKLFF.

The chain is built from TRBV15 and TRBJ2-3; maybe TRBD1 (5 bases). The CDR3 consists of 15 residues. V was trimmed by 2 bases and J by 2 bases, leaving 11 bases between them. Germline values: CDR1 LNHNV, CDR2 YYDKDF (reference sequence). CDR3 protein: CATSRNRQSTDTQYF. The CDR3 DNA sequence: TGTGCCACCAGCAGAAACAGACAGTCCACAGATACGCAGTATTTT.